This T cell receptor beta chain was sequenced for a study of low-dose radiotherapy and immunotherapy resistance in tumors. For the study at large: Every 2 weeks, cohort 1 got 0.5 Gy, reaching 6.5 Gy to the planning target volume. Cyclophosphamide was given intravenously at 200 mg/m2 every two weeks, and each dose came one day before radiation and immunotherapy. Intravenous ipilimumab 1 mg/kg every six weeks was given with nivolumab 240 mg every two weeks. Patients took aspirin 300 mg by mouth once daily. This continued for four cycles, starting on cycle 1 day 1.

Time point of the sample: after trial treatment. Treatment given: LDRT plus nivolumab, ipilimumab, low-dose cyclophosphamide and aspirin (RACIN trial). TRAV- and TRBV-specific primers primed first-strand cDNA, covering alpha and beta chains. It was with a constant-region primer and a V-primer adapter that TCRs were amplified over approximately 20 PCR cycles. TCRdb re-analysed the reads in MiXCR, keeping a single row per CDR3 protein. Here the sample spans 45,000 or so distinct CDR3 sequences, 25% being singletons. The clonotype originates from a male donor with prostate cancer. Sample: PBMCs, taken after low-dose radiotherapy plus immunotherapy.

CDR3 amino acids: CASSQETSGAGGREQYF. CDR3 DNA: TGCGCCAGCAGCCAAGAAACCTCTGGAGCGGGAGGGCGTGAGCAGTACTTC. The rearrangement links TRBV4-3 to TRBJ2-7; 10 bases fit TRBD2. Germline CDR1 and CDR2: LGHNA and YSLEER. Trimming at V came to 0 bases and at J to 7 bases, leaving 12 bases not matched to a gene. This CDR3 region has 17 residues.